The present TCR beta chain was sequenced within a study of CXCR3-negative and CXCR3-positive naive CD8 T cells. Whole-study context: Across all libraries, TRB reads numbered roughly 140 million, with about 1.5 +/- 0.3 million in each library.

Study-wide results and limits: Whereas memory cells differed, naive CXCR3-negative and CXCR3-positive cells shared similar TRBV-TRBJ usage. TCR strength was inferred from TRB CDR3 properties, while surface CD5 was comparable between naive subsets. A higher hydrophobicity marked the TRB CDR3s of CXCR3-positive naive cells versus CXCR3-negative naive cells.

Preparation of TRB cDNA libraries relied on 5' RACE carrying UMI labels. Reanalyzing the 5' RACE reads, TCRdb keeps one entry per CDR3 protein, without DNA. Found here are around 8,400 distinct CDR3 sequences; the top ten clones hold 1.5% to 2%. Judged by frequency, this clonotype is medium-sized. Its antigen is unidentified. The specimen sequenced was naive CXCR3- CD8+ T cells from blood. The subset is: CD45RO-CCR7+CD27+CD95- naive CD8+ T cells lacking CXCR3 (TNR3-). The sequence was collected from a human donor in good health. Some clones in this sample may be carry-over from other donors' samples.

This CDR3 is CASSSPPTAGAYEQYF. V gene TRBV7-8 combines with J gene TRBJ2-7; TCRdb proposes TRBD2, but this gene call is untestable without DNA. CDR1 and CDR2 (germline): SGHVS, FQNEAQ. The CDR3 totals 16 residues.